This is a list of T cell receptor beta chains from one sample in a study of blood T cell repertoires in COVID-19. This table comes from immunoSEQ multiplex PCR, and its TCRdb copy is limited to in-frame clones, with some not included. The table lists 150,000 or so clones, 75% to 85% of them singletons. Sequencing used peripheral blood. These receptors were taken from a human donor in a cohort sampled during active COVID-19. The CDR3 runs from the conserved cysteine through the conserved F or W. The order of the fields is J gene, clone size, V gene, CDR3 protein. Some rows have no size entry. The others give once, few or many, or a class for an expanded clone.

TRBJ2-5 | NA | TRBV5-4 | CASSLFDRQQETQYF
TRBJ1-1 | few | TRBV6-5 | CASREQGGRNTEAFF
NA | NA | TRBV3-1/TRBV3-2 | CASSRGLAGVLDYEQYF
TRBJ2-7 | NA | TRBV7-9 | CASSRYELGPPYEQYF
TRBJ1-1 | NA | TRBV6-5 | CASRSGGTKDTEAFF
TRBJ2-1 | NA | TRBV19 | CASSRLPGQGPNEQFF
TRBJ2-3 | NA | TRBV14 | CASSHWDRRRHLTDTQYF
TRBJ1-6 | NA | TRBV7-2 | CASSQGGTRNSPLHF
TRBJ1-1 | NA | TRBV19 | CASSSIKGQALNTEAFF
TRBJ2-2 | NA | TRBV3-1/TRBV3-2 | CASSQAPGGELFF
TRBJ2-7 | NA | TRBV4-1 | CASSQRKQAYEQYF
TRBJ1-5 | NA | TRBV11-2 | CASSLLGGEPQHF
TRBJ2-3 | NA | TRBV5-6 | CASRQLAGGPGDTQYF
TRBJ2-3 | NA | TRBV9 | CASSARLAGRDTDTQYF
TRBJ2-7 | NA | TRBV7-9 | CASSLNSEQYF
TRBJ1-1 | NA | TRBV28 | CASVSGRFPQNTEAFF
TRBJ2-1 | NA | TRBV19 | CASSFGLASVNEQFF
TRBJ2-1 | NA | TRBV6-2/TRBV6-3 | CASSYLLLQGDLYNEQFF
TRBJ2-2 | NA | TRBV6-2/TRBV6-3 | CASSPAGELFF
TRBJ2-7 | NA | TRBV7-9 | CASSTGTAASYEQYF
TRBJ2-7 | NA | TRBV5-1 | CASSQKPTTTGKTNEQYF
TRBJ2-5 | NA | TRBV5-6 | CASSPGLDFQETQYF
TRBJ2-5 | few | TRBV3-1/TRBV3-2 | CASSLAGVETQYF
TRBJ2-1 | NA | TRBV13 | CASSLGLAVNEQFF
TRBJ2-3 | few | TRBV14 | CASSQDRQRSTDTQYF
TRBJ2-7 | NA | TRBV2 | CASKYRVWQYF
TRBJ1-2 | NA | TRBV2 | CASRTSDRSYGYTF
TRBJ2-3 | NA | TRBV10-1 | CASSELRTEDTQYF
TRBJ2-1 | few | TRBV12-5 | CASGLALTGEPYNEQFF
TRBJ2-1 | NA | TRBV18 | CASSDRSPGLDDNEQFF
TRBJ1-2 | NA | TRBV23-1 | CASSHIGTGGFYGYTF
TRBJ1-6 | NA | TRBV12-3/TRBV12-4 | CASSSRGDSPLHF
TRBJ2-7 | NA | TRBV9 | CASSVGGLSSYEQYF
TRBJ1-4 | NA | TRBV3-1/TRBV3-2 | CASSQPRGFTNEKLFF